Shown below are 28 T cell receptor beta chains from a single sample sequenced in a study of PD-L1 blockade in urothelial cancer. Time point: pretreatment peripheral blood. Sequenced by immunoSEQ multiplex PCR; TCRdb stores in-frame clones only, minus some. Here the sample spans tens of thousands of clones, approximately 83% being singletons. This material consisted of PBMCs, taken around atezolizumab (anti-PD-L1) treatment. These receptors were taken from a man between 60 and 70 years old with urothelial cancer.

This clone showed up just a few times. The chain uses TRBV5-1 and TRBJ2-3; D may be TRBD2 (5 bases). The CDR3 spans 15 residues. Germline CDR1 and CDR2: SGHRS and YFSETQ. V lost 4 bases, J lost 2 bases, and 14 bases lay in between. Here the CDR3 reads CASSRRTDNTDTQYF. In DNA, the CDR3 is TGCGCCAGCAGCAGACGGACTGATAACACAGATACGCAGTATTTT.

This clone appeared once. The CDR3 region is CASSWPGVGLNEQYF. The CDR3 nucleotides read TGTGCCAGCAGCTGGCCCGGTGTGGGGCTCAACGAGCAGTACTTC. The V gene is TRBV7-9, the J gene TRBJ2-7, with D possibly being TRBD1 (5 bases). This CDR3 is 15 amino acids long. The V gene's germline CDR1 is SEHNR and CDR2 FQNEAQ (reference sequence). V dropped 4 bases and J dropped 5 bases, with 18 bases sitting between them. Using reference TRBV7-9 and TRBJ2-7 for the parts outside the CDR3, the full variable domain is DTGVSQNPRHKITKRGQNVTFRCDPISEHNRLYWYRQTLGQGPEFLTYFQNEAQLEKSRLLSDRFSAERPKGSFSTLEIQRTEQGDSAMYLCASSWPGVGLNEQYFGPGTRLTVT.

The V and J genes are TRBV30 and TRBJ2-1; 7 bases are shared with TRBD1. The V gene's germline CDR1 is GTSNPN and CDR2 SVGIG (reference sequence). The CDR3 has 13 amino acids. Trimming removed 8 bases from V and 6 bases from J; junction bases left unmatched: 10. This chain's CDR3 is CARGQPSPNEQFF. Written as DNA, the CDR3 is TGTGCCAGGGGACAGCCCAGCCCCAATGAGCAGTTCTTC.

V is TRBV4-2 and J is TRBJ2-7; no clear D. Per germline, CDR1 LGHNA and CDR2 YNFKEQ. The V end was cut by 1 base, the J end by 4 bases, with 17 bases between. The CDR3 consists of 16 residues. CDR3 protein: CASSQVVAEESYEQYF. The CDR3 DNA sequence: TGTGCCAGCAGCCAAGTTGTCGCAGAAGAATCTTACGAGCAGTACTTC.

V is TRBV6-1 and J is TRBJ2-7; no clear D. V was clipped by 7 bases and J by 2 bases, with 6 bases between them. From germline, CDR1 is MNHNS and CDR2 SASEGT. The CDR3 sequence is 11 residues long. The CDR3 protein is CASMATYEQYF. As DNA, the CDR3 is TGTGCCAGCATGGCAACCTACGAGCAGTACTTC.

V usage is TRBV30 and J usage is TRBJ1-3; TRBD1 matches 8 bases. Germline loops: CDR1 GTSNPN, CDR2 SVGIG (reference sequence). The CDR3 sequence is 12 residues long. With V trimmed by 7 bases and J by 4 bases, 3 bases remained unmatched. CDR3 region: CASTGVGNTIYF. The CDR3, as DNA: TGTGCCTCGACAGGGGTCGGAAACACCATATATTTT. Looking up the rest from reference TRBV30 and TRBJ1-3 gives the full variable domain: SQTIHQWPATLVQPVGSPLSLECTVEGTSNPNLYWYRQAAGRGLQLLFYSVGIGQISSEVPQNLSASRPQDRQFILSSKKLLLSDSGFYLCASTGVGNTIYFGEGSWLTVV.

This clone appeared once. The chain recombines TRBV11-3 with TRBJ1-2, with D uncertain. V lost 0 bases and J lost 8, with 13 bases in between. The CDR3 has 14 amino acids. CDR1 is SGHNT and CDR2 is YENEEA in the germline V gene. The CDR3 protein is CASSLEGQDGGYTF. The CDR3 coding sequence is TGTGCCAGCAGCTTAGAAGGCCAGGATGGGGGCTACACCTTC.

In nucleotides, the CDR3 is TGCGCCAGCTCAAGGTACGAGGGGAACACTGAAGCTTTCTTT. Amino acids: CASSRYEGNTEAFF. The genes are TRBV4-1 and TRBJ1-1; D remains ambiguous. The CDR3 runs to 14 residues. Germline V gene data show CDR1 as MGHRA and CDR2 as YSYEKL. Trimming removed 8 bases from V and 1 base from J, with 14 bases in between.

This chain links TRBV19 with TRBJ1-6; D may be TRBD1 (5 bases). Germline CDR1 LNHDA, CDR2 SQIVND (reference sequence). The CDR3 runs 16 residues. V was trimmed by 5 bases and J by 7 bases, leaving 18 bases between them. The CDR3 nucleotides are TGTGCCAGTAGTTCTCAGGGAGGACATTTGAATTCACCCCTCCACTTT. It is translated as CASSSQGGHLNSPLHF. Full variable domain (outside the CDR3, taken from reference TRBV19 and TRBJ1-6): DGGITQSPKYLFRKEGQNVTLSCEQNLNHDAMYWYRQDPGQGLRLIYYSQIVNDFQKGDIAEGYSVSREKKESFPLTVTSAQKNPTAFYLCASSSQGGHLNSPLHFGNGTRLTVT.

The CDR3 sequence: CASSQRPGQGIREQFF. In DNA form, the CDR3 reads TGCGCCAGCAGCCAGAGGCCGGGACAGGGGATTAGGGAGCAGTTCTTC. The chain joins TRBV5-1 to TRBJ2-1, with 10 bases that match TRBD1. Trimming removed 4 bases from V and 10 bases from J; junction bases left unmatched: 14. CDR1 SGHRS and CDR2 YFSETQ come from the germline V gene. The CDR3 loop spans 16 amino acids. The variable domain in full, with the rest retrieved from reference TRBV5-1 and TRBJ2-1, is KAGVTQTPRYLIKTRGQQVTLSCSPISGHRSVSWYQQTPGQGLQFLFEYFSETQRNKGNFPGRFSGRQFSNSRSEMNVSTLELGDSALYLCASSQRPGQGIREQFFGPGTRLTVL.

This rearrangement joins TRBV5-6 to TRBJ2-3; 7 positions agree with TRBD1. V shed 2 bases, J shed 0 bases, and the junction held 9 bases outside the gene matches. This CDR3 contains 17 residues. CDR1 and CDR2 (germline): SGHDT, YYEEEE. CDR3 region: CASSFPGGRTSTDTQYF. The CDR3 coding sequence is TGTGCCAGCAGCTTCCCAGGGGGTCGTACGAGCACAGATACGCAGTATTTT.

The J gene is TRBJ2-5, the V gene TRBV18; a weak D match, TRBD2 (6 bases). CDR3 length: 14 residues. V was shortened by 1 base and J by 4 bases, with 10 bases between the two germline ends. CDR1 and CDR2 from the germline V gene are KGHSH and LQKENI. This CDR3 reads CASSPRELAETQYF. For the CDR3, the DNA is TGTGCCAGCTCACCACGGGAACTAGCAGAGACCCAGTACTTC.

The rearrangement joins TRBV28 to TRBJ2-2, with 7 nucleotides matching TRBD1. Germline V lookup: CDR1 MDHEN, CDR2 SYDVKM. The CDR3 consists of 13 residues. V trimming: 6 bases; J trimming: 4 bases; junction bases outside the gene matches: 2. CDR3 nucleotides: TGTGCCAGCAGGGGGGACAGCACCGGGGAGCTGTTTTTT. As protein: CASRGDSTGELFF.

The chain employs TRBV6-1 and TRBJ2-1, with a tentative D call TRBD1 (5 bases). Trimming took 3 bases from V and 7 from J, leaving 13 bases between them. This CDR3 contains 14 residues. From germline, CDR1 is MNHNS and CDR2 SASEGT. CDR3 DNA sequence: TGTGCCAGCAGTGACGCCAGGGTCGGAAATGAGCAGTTCTTC. It is translated as CASSDARVGNEQFF.

The chain combines TRBV5-1 with TRBJ2-1, with TRBD2 identical over 9 bases. The CDR3 extends over 16 amino acids. V dropped 0 bases and J dropped 2; count of bases not matched to a gene: 3. Germline lookup yields CDR1 SGHRS and CDR2 YFSETQ. DNA of the CDR3: TGCGCCAGCAGCTTGGGTAGCGGGGGCACCTACAATGAGCAGTTCTTC. It yields the protein CASSLGSGGTYNEQFF.

The DNA for the CDR3 is TGTGCCAGCAGCTCGGTCACTGAAGCTTTCTTT. Amino acid sequence: CASSSVTEAFF. The chain links TRBV7-9 to TRBJ1-1; D gene unclear. Trimming took off 4 bases at V and 4 bases at J, with 4 bases between the two ends. The CDR3 is 11 residues long. Germline assignment: CDR1 SEHNR and CDR2 FQNEAQ (reference sequence).

The chain uses TRBV4-2 and TRBJ2-1; 10 bases agree with TRBD2. The CDR3 extends over 16 amino acids. Trimming cost V 0 bases and J 9 bases; bases outside gene matches: 8. Germline V gives CDR1 LGHNA, CDR2 YNFKEQ. CDR3 sequence reads: CASSQDPSGGAGEQFF. As DNA, the CDR3 is TGTGCCAGCAGCCAAGACCCCAGCGGGGGGGCGGGTGAGCAGTTCTTC.

The CDR3 here is CASSLFVQVGPKNIQYF. The DNA of the CDR3 is TGTGCCAGCAGCTTATTTGTCCAGGTGGGCCCCAAAAACATTCAGTACTTC. The chain has TRBV7-9 and TRBJ2-4; no reliable D call. Germline assignment: CDR1 SEHNR and CDR2 FQNEAQ (reference sequence). CDR3 length: 17 amino acids. V lost 2 bases and J 2 bases, leaving 16 bases between the germline ends.

The rearrangement joins TRBV29-1 to TRBJ2-3; TRBD1 is a possible D gene (6 bases). In germline, CDR1 is SQVTM, CDR2 ANQGSEA. The CDR3 length is 13 residues. The ends were cut back, 7 bases at V and 7 bases at J, with 18 bases in the middle. CDR3 residues: CSGSGHTQNTQYF. DNA for the CDR3: TGCAGCGGATCGGGACACACACAGAATACGCAGTATTTT.

This rearrangement joins TRBV4-2 to TRBJ2-3; the D is unclear. Trimming removed 4 bases from V and 0 bases from J, with 5 bases in between. The CDR3 length is 13 residues. The germline gives CDR1 LGHNA, CDR2 YNFKEQ. The CDR3 DNA sequence: TGTGCCAGCAGCCTCCTCAGCACAGATACGCAGTATTTT. This codes for CASSLLSTDTQYF.

The DNA of the CDR3 is TGTGCCAGCAAGGGACTGTGGCCTGCCGGGGAGCTGTTTTTT. Its translation is CASKGLWPAGELFF. The V call is TRBV27, the J call TRBJ2-2, with D perhaps TRBD2 (6 bases). This CDR3 region has 14 residues. Germline values: CDR1 MNHEY, CDR2 SMNVEV (reference sequence). The V end was cut by 7 bases, the J end by 6 bases, with 15 bases between.

The chain carries TRBV19 and TRBJ1-2; D possibly corresponds to TRBD1 (5 bases). CDR1 is LNHDA and CDR2 is SQIVND in the germline V gene (reference sequence). Trimming removed 7 bases at V and 3 bases at J, with 15 bases between. This CDR3 has 14 residues. The CDR3 DNA is TGTGCCAGTACCCCGGGGGTCTCGGACTATGGCTACACCTTC. It is translated as CASTPGVSDYGYTF.

The genes are TRBV19 and TRBJ2-1; 8 nucleotides align to TRBD1. The CDR3 sequence is 14 residues long. Germline V gene sequence: CDR1 LNHDA, CDR2 SQIVND (reference sequence). V lost 5 bases, J lost 6 bases, and 6 bases stayed unmatched. The CDR3 nucleotides read TGTGCCAGTAGTGGACAGGGAGGTATCAATGAGCAGTTCTTC. This translates into CASSGQGGINEQFF.

V and J are TRBV9 and TRBJ1-4, with 10 bases lining up with TRBD1. The germline V gene encodes CDR1 SGDLS and CDR2 YYNGEE. J lost 7 bases, V lost 4 bases, and 7 bases had no gene match. The CDR3 runs 15 residues. CDR3 residues: CASSTRTGGSEKLFF. As DNA, the CDR3 is TGTGCCAGCAGCACCCGGACAGGGGGGAGTGAAAAACTGTTTTTT.

This chain connects TRBV5-1 to TRBJ2-1, with D tentatively TRBD1 (5 bases). Germline CDR1 is SGHRS and CDR2 is YFSETQ. This CDR3 comprises 15 residues. Between the trimmed V and J ends, which lost 0 bases and 9 bases, there was a span of 16 bases. The DNA for the CDR3 is TGCGCCAGCAGCTTGGGACCCTCAGGGAACGGTGAGCAGTTCTTC. This sequence encodes CASSLGPSGNGEQFF.

The chain carries TRBV21-1 and TRBJ2-1; the tabulated D call, TRBD2, remains unverified against the DNA. TRBV21-1 is a pseudogene locus. CDR3 size: 15 residues. The CDR3 protein is CASSITGTSVAREFF. In DNA, the CDR3 is TGTGCCAGCAGCATTACCGGGACTAGCGTCGCCCGGGAGTTCTTC.

The genes are TRBV7-9 and TRBJ1-4, with 9 bases fitting TRBD1. J was trimmed by 7 bases and V by 3 bases; bases with no gene match: 6. Germline V gene lookup returns CDR1 SEHNR and CDR2 FQNEAQ (reference sequence). The CDR3 covers 15 residues. The DNA for the CDR3 is TGTGCCAGCAGCTTCAGACAGGGGGACGGTGAAAAACTGTTTTTT. It encodes CASSFRQGDGEKLFF.

The rearrangement uses TRBV14 and TRBJ2-7; 10 bases are a match to TRBD1. This CDR3 is built from 14 residues. Germline CDR1 SGHDN, CDR2 FVKESK. The V segment lost 3 bases and the J segment 5 bases; nucleotides outside the gene matches: 4. The CDR3 DNA reads TGTGCCAGCAGCCATTGGGACAGGGGCCACGAGCAGTACTTC. Translating it yields CASSHWDRGHEQYF. The variable domain in full, completed from reference TRBV14 and TRBJ2-7, reads EAGVTQFPSHSVIEKGQTVTLRCDPISGHDNLYWYRRVMGKEIKFLLHFVKESKQDESGMPNNRFLAERTGGTYSTLKVQPAELEDSGVYFCASSHWDRGHEQYFGPGTRLTVT.